Only one count was recorded for the clone carrying this T cell receptor beta chain. This specimen comes from a study of blood T cell repertoires in COVID-19. Study in general: T cells, B-cell-depleted T cells, or PBMCs provided the cDNA or gDNA that served as material.

Measured with immunoSEQ multiplex PCR; TCRdb has only the in-frame clones, and not every one. The sample carries approximately 76,000 clones, about 89% recorded once. CDR3 length: 16 amino acids. The V and J ends lost 2 bases and 0 bases, in that order; junction bases with no gene match: 3. The chain couples TRBV23-1 to TRBJ1-3; 8 nucleotides match TRBD1. TRBV23-1 is an ORF, and what it does is uncertain. The TCR comes from a woman aged 60-70 years with acute or convalescent COVID-19. Sequencing input: peripheral blood. This CDR3 reads CASSQGQGCSGNTIYF. The CDR3 DNA is TGCGCCAGCAGTCAAGGACAGGGATGCTCTGGAAACACCATATATTTT.